This is a list of T cell receptor beta chains from one sample in a study of CD8 T cells in Susac syndrome. MiXCR, applied by TCRdb to the immunoSEQ multiplex PCR reads, yields one record per CDR3 protein. This sample carries under 200,000 distinct CDR3 sequences, 90% to 95% of them seen once, and the ten largest clones take roughly 0.12%. The sample comprised CD4+ T cells from PBMCs. The origin of the receptors is a human donor with Susac syndrome. Each CDR3 is given without its conserved first and last residue. Fields, in order: V gene, J gene, CDR3 protein.

V: TRBV9
J: TRBJ2-1
CDR3: ASSVDPGGGSEQF

V: TRBV12-3/TRBV12-4
J: TRBJ2-7
CDR3: ASSSSGSYEQY

V: TRBV4-1
J: TRBJ2-3
CDR3: ASSQDVGSRGDTQY

V: TRBV12-3/TRBV12-4
J: TRBJ1-2
CDR3: ASTSNSGAGEDYT

V: TRBV5-4
J: TRBJ2-3
CDR3: ASSFGQQTDTQY

V: TRBV3-1
J: TRBJ1-2
CDR3: ASSQYQGYGYT

V: TRBV2
J: TRBJ2-2
CDR3: ASTSLDTGELF

V: TRBV12-3/TRBV12-4
J: TRBJ1-1
CDR3: ASSLEPSTEAF

V: TRBV7-2
J: TRBJ2-5
CDR3: ASSLDGRGPQETQY

V: TRBV12-3/TRBV12-4
J: TRBJ1-1
CDR3: ASSFPGTEAF

V: TRBV4-1
J: TRBJ2-1
CDR3: ASSQPGTDLYNEQF

V: TRBV4-2
J: TRBJ2-7
CDR3: ASSQDRGEYEQY

V: TRBV7-2
J: TRBJ2-1
CDR3: ASSLQTSGGARNEQF

V: TRBV30
J: TRBJ2-1
CDR3: AWIIRDNEQF

V: TRBV5-6
J: TRBJ2-1
CDR3: ASSLRGPYNEQF

V: TRBV6-5
J: TRBJ2-1
CDR3: ASRMGLAGLQF

V: TRBV2
J: TRBJ2-6
CDR3: ASSAGRSSGANVLT

V: TRBV20-1
J: TRBJ2-5
CDR3: STRTSGLRETQY

V: TRBV12-3/TRBV12-4
J: TRBJ2-3
CDR3: ASTKTGRGDTDTQY

V: TRBV12-3/TRBV12-4
J: TRBJ1-2
CDR3: ASSLRQGFYGYT

V: TRBV30
J: TRBJ2-7
CDR3: AWNSPRGEQY

V: TRBV30
J: TRBJ2-2
CDR3: AWSGVGGITGELF

V: TRBV21-1
J: TRBJ2-2
CDR3: ASSKDTEGLFGGELF

V: TRBV6-6
J: TRBJ1-2
CDR3: ASRTGSINYGYT

V: TRBV7-3
J: TRBJ1-1
CDR3: ASSLTWNTEAF

V: TRBV30
J: TRBJ1-1
CDR3: AWSVYWTEAF

V: TRBV5-4
J: TRBJ2-5
CDR3: ASSAGTGGSQETQY

V: TRBV12-3/TRBV12-4
J: TRBJ1-5
CDR3: ASSPDESSGAQH

V: TRBV15
J: TRBJ2-7
CDR3: ATSTSGVQRGQY

V: TRBV5-1
J: TRBJ2-5
CDR3: ASSRRGLAGEETQY

V: TRBV3-1
J: TRBJ2-2
CDR3: ASSIGQGETGELF

V: TRBV30
J: TRBJ2-7
CDR3: AWNPGQAYEQY

V: TRBV20-1
J: TRBJ2-5
CDR3: SAIDRGETQY

V: TRBV12-3/TRBV12-4
J: TRBJ2-5
CDR3: ASSLTSGGPGETQY

V: TRBV30
J: TRBJ2-3
CDR3: AWGAVSDTQY

V: TRBV7-2
J: TRBJ2-7
CDR3: ASSLAASTYEQY

V: TRBV30
J: TRBJ2-3
CDR3: AWSTGALPTDTQY

V: TRBV20-1
J: TRBJ2-3
CDR3: SASRQVIGHTDTQY

V: TRBV6-2/TRBV6-3
J: TRBJ2-3
CDR3: ASRSGELADTQY

V: TRBV6-2/TRBV6-3
J: TRBJ2-7
CDR3: ASSYDPYEQY

V: TRBV29-1
J: TRBJ2-4
CDR3: SAALAGVKNIQY

V: TRBV9
J: TRBJ2-3
CDR3: ASSVAGGFGTDTQY

V: TRBV3-1
J: TRBJ2-2
CDR3: ASSQGIAGGPGELF

V: TRBV20-1
J: TRBJ1-6
CDR3: SARFKGGHSPLH

V: TRBV2
J: TRBJ2-1
CDR3: ASSVRYNEQF

V: TRBV29-1
J: TRBJ2-5
CDR3: SVRQGQETQY

V: TRBV29-1
J: TRBJ2-1
CDR3: SVDQGGGEF

V: TRBV20-1
J: TRBJ1-6
CDR3: SARSEYSPLH